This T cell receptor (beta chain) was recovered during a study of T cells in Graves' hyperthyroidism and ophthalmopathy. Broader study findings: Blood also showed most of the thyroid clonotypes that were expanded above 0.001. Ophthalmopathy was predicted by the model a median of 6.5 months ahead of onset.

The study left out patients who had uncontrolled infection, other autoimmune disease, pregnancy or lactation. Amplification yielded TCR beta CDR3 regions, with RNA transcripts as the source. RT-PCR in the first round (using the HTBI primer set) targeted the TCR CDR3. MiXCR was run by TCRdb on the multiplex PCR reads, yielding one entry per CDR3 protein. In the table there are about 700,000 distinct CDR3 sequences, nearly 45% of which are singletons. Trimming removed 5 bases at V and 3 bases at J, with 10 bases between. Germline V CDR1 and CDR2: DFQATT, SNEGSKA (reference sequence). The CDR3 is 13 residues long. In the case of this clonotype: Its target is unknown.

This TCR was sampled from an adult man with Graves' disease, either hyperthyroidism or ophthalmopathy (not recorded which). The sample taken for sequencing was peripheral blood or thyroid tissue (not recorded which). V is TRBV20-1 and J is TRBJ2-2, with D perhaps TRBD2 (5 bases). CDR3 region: CSAGGKDTGELFF. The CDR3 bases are TGCAGTGCTGGAGGTAAGGACACCGGGGAGCTGTTTTTT.